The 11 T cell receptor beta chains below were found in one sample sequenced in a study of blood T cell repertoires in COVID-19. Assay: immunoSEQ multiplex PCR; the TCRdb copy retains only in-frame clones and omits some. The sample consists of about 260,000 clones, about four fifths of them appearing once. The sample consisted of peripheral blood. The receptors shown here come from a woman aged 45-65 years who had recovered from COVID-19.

For the CDR3, the DNA is TGTGCCAGTAGTAGCACAGGGATTCGGTACACCGGGGAGCTGTTTTTT. It encodes CASSSTGIRYTGELFF. This chain uses TRBV19 with TRBJ2-2, with D perhaps TRBD1 (6 bases). The germline V gene encodes CDR1 LNHDA and CDR2 SQIVND (reference sequence). Trimming took 4 bases from V and 3 from J, leaving 15 bases between them. The CDR3 spans 16 residues.

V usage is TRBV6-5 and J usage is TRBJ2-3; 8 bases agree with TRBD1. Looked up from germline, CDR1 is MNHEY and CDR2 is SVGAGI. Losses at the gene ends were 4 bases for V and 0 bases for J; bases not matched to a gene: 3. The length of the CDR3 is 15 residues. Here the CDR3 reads CASSSGQESTDTQYF. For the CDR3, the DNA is TGTGCCAGCAGTTCGGGACAGGAGAGCACAGATACGCAGTATTTT.

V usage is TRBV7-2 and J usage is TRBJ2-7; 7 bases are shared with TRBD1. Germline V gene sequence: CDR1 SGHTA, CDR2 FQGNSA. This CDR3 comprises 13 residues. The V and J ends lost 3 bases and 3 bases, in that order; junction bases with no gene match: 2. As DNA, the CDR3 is TGTGCCAGCAGCTTCGACAGGGTCTACGAGCAGTACTTC. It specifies CASSFDRVYEQYF.

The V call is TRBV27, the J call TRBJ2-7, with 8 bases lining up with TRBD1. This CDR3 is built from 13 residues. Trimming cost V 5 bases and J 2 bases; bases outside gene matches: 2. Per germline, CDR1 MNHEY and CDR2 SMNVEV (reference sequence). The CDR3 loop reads CASSQDRAYEQYF. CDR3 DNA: TGTGCCAGCAGTCAGGACAGGGCCTACGAGCAGTACTTC.

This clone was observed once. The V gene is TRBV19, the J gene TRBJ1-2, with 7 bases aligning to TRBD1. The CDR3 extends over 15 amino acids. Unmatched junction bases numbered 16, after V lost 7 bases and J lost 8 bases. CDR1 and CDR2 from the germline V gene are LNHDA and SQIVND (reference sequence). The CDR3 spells CASTHPAHRGGGYTF. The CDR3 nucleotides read TGTGCCAGTACCCACCCCGCCCACAGGGGAGGAGGCTACACCTTC.

The CDR3 is CAISSTGGTNTEAFF. Written as DNA, the CDR3 is TGTGCCATCAGCAGTACTGGCGGAACGAACACTGAAGCTTTCTTT. This rearrangement joins TRBV10-3 to TRBJ1-1; D unresolved. Trimming removed 6 bases from V and 1 base from J, with 15 bases in between. The CDR3 has 15 residues. Germline CDR1 reads ENHRY; CDR2 reads SYGVKD.

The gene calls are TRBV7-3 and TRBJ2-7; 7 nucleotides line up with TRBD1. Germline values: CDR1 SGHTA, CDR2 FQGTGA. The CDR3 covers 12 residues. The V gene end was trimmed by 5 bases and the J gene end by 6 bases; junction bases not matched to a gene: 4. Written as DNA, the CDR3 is TGTGCCAGCAGCAGACCAGGGGGCGAGCAGTACTTC. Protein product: CASSRPGGEQYF. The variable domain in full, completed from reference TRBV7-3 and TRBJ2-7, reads GAGVSQTPSNKVTEKGKYVELRCDPISGHTALYWYRQSLGQGPEFLIYFQGTGAADDSGLPNDRFFAVRPEGSVSTLKIQRTERGDSAVYLCASSRPGGEQYFGPGTRLTVT.

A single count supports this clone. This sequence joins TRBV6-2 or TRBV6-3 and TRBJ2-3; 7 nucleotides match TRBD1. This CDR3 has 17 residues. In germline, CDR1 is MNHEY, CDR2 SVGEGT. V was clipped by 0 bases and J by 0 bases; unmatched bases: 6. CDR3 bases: TGTGCCAGCAGTTACTCTTCGGGACAGTCTAGCACAGATACGCAGTATTTT. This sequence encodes CASSYSSGQSSTDTQYF.

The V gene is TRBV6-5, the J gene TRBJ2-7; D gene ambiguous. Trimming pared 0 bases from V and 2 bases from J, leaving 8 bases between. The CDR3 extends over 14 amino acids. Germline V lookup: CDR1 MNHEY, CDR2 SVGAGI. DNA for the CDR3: TGTGCCAGCAGTTACTCGAGGTCCACCTACGAGCAGTACTTC. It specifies CASSYSRSTYEQYF.

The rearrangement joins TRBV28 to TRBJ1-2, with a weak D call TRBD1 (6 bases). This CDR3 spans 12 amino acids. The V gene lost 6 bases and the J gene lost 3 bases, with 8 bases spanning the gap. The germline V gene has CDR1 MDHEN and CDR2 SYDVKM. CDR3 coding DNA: TGTGCCAGCAGCGACAGGCACTATGGCTACACCTTC. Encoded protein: CASSDRHYGYTF.

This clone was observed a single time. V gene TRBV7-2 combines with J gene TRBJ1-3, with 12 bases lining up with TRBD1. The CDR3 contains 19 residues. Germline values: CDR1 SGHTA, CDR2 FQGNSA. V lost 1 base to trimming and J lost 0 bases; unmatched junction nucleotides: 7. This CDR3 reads CASSLVGQGARGSGNTIYF. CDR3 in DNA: TGTGCCAGCAGCTTAGTGGGACAGGGGGCGCGGGGCTCTGGAAACACCATATATTTT.